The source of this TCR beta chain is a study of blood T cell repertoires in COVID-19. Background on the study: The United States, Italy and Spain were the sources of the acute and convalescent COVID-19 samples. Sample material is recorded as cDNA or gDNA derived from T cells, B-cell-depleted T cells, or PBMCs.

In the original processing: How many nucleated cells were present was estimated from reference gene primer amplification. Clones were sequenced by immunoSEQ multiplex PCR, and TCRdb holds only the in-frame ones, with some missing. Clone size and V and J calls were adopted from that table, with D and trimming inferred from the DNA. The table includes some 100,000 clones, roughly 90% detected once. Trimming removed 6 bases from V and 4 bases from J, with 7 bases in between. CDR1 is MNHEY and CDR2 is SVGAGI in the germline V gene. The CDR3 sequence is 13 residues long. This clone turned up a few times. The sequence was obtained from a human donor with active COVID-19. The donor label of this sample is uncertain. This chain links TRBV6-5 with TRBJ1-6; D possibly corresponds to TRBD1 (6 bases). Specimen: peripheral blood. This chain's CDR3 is CASRTGYNSPLHF. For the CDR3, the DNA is TGTGCCAGCAGAACAGGGTATAATTCACCCCTCCACTTT.